This T cell receptor (beta chain) emerged from a study of CD8 T cells in Susac syndrome. TCR beta was sequenced from blood CD8+ and CD4+ T cells. RNA was extracted with the RNeasy kit, and a quantity of roughly 0.45 to 1 ug was reverse transcribed using random hexamers. The immunoSEQ assay covered 54 Vbeta and 13 Jbeta segments for CDR3. TCRdb reprocessed the immunoSEQ multiplex PCR reads via MiXCR and lists one record per CDR3 protein. The sample lists around 85,000 distinct CDR3 sequences; around 95% were seen once. The CDR3 loop spans 14 amino acids. V was pared by 7 bases and J by 2 bases, with 12 bases between. Germline V gene lookup returns CDR1 MNHEY and CDR2 SMNVEV (reference sequence).

The chain joins TRBV27 to TRBJ2-1; weak D call: TRBD2 (5 bases). This sequence originates from a human donor with Susac syndrome. The material sequenced was CD8+ T cells from PBMCs. The CDR3 reads CASTNGGPYNEQFF. CDR3 DNA sequence: TGTGCCAGCACTAACGGAGGCCCCTACAATGAGCAGTTCTTC.